This entry lists 10 T cell receptor beta chains sequenced from one sample in a study of blood T cell repertoires in COVID-19. Only in-frame clones appear in the TCRdb table, and some are missing; sequencing was by immunoSEQ multiplex PCR. The table shows some 200,000 clones, with approximately 85% occurring only once. The sequencing input was peripheral blood. The receptors come from an elderly woman with acute or convalescent COVID-19.

This clone has just a few counts. J is TRBJ1-6 and V is TRBV3-1 (or the pseudogene TRBV3-2), with a weak D call TRBD1 (5 bases). The germline V gene encodes CDR1 LGHDT and CDR2 YNNKEL (reference sequence). V was cut by 0 bases and J by 7 bases, with 13 bases left in between. This CDR3 spans 16 amino acids. CDR3 sequence (DNA): TGTGCCAGCAGCCAAGAAGGGGTTGTTGGAAATTCACCCCTCCACTTT. Translated, it gives CASSQEGVVGNSPLHF.

The gene calls are TRBV7-2 and TRBJ2-4; 9 bases are a match to TRBD2. Looked up from germline, CDR1 is SGHTA and CDR2 is FQGNSA. The trim removed 5 bases at V and 0 bases at J, leaving 11 bases unmatched. The CDR3 is 18 amino acids. The DNA of the CDR3 is TGTGCCAGCAGCCCCCGGCGGCGGGGGGGATTAGCCAAAAACATTCAGTACTTC. Amino acids: CASSPRRRGGLAKNIQYF. Full variable domain (missing parts from reference TRBV7-2 and TRBJ2-4): GAGVSQSPSNKVTEKGKDVELRCDPISGHTALYWYRQSLGQGLEFLIYFQGNSAPDKSGLPSDRFSAERTGGSVSTLTIQRTQQEDSAVYLCASSPRRRGGLAKNIQYFGAGTRLSVL.

The rearrangement links TRBV30 to TRBJ1-3, with D perhaps TRBD1 (5 bases). The CDR3 runs to 14 residues. V lost 2 bases and J lost 2, with 10 bases in between. CDR1 is GTSNPN and CDR2 is SVGIG in the germline V gene (reference sequence). This CDR3 is CAWSPGGTGNTIYF. The CDR3 bases are TGTGCCTGGAGTCCCGGGGGGACTGGAAACACCATATATTTT.

This chain links TRBV7-8 with TRBJ2-1, with D tentatively TRBD1 (5 bases). Per germline, CDR1 SGHVS and CDR2 FQNEAQ. This CDR3 contains 14 residues. V dropped 5 bases and J dropped 7 bases, with 15 bases sitting between them. The chain's CDR3 is CASSPRVRVNEQFF. The CDR3 DNA reads as TGTGCCAGCAGCCCCCGGGTCAGGGTGAATGAGCAGTTCTTC.

The chain couples TRBV3-1 (or the pseudogene TRBV3-2) to TRBJ2-7; the match to TRBD2 covers 11 bases. The germline gives CDR1 LGHDT, CDR2 YNNKEL (reference sequence). The CDR3 covers 14 residues. V shed 6 bases and J 6 bases; nucleotides not matched to a gene: 7. CDR3 region: CASSPGTSGIEQYF. The CDR3 nucleotides are TGTGCCAGCAGTCCCGGGACTAGCGGAATCGAGCAGTACTTC.

The rearrangement uses TRBV18 and TRBJ2-3, with D maybe TRBD2 (6 bases). Germline V lookup: CDR1 KGHSH, CDR2 LQKENI. Trimming removed 3 bases from V and 3 bases from J, with 10 bases in between. The CDR3 is 14 amino acids. CDR3 region: CASSPRETTDTQYF. DNA of the CDR3: TGTGCCAGCTCACCCCGGGAGACAACAGATACGCAGTATTTT.

V gene TRBV2 combines with J gene TRBJ2-3; 7 bases match TRBD2. Trimming took 4 bases from V and 0 from J; bases not matched to a gene: 7. Germline CDR1 is SNHLY and CDR2 is FYNNEI. The length of the CDR3 is 16 residues. The CDR3 is CASSAYSGPSTDTQYF. In DNA form, the CDR3 reads TGTGCCAGCAGTGCGTATAGCGGGCCTAGCACAGATACGCAGTATTTT.

This CDR3 is CATSDFSPRSGVETQYF. The CDR3 DNA reads as TGTGCCACCAGTGATTTTTCCCCTAGGAGCGGGGTAGAGACCCAGTACTTC. The chain couples TRBV24-1 to TRBJ2-5; 7 bases line up with TRBD2. This CDR3 is built from 17 residues. V lost 1 base and J lost 4; bases outside the gene matches: 11. Germline CDR1 is KGHDR and CDR2 is SFDVKD.

This clone has a single count. The chain combines TRBV19 with TRBJ2-7, with 12 bases that match TRBD1. The CDR3 is 14 amino acids. From germline, CDR1 is LNHDA and CDR2 SQIVND (reference sequence). The junction had 6 bases not matched to a gene; V was cut back by 6 bases and J by 6 bases. The CDR3 region is CASRPGQGAGEQYF. The CDR3 DNA sequence: TGTGCCAGTAGGCCGGGACAGGGGGCAGGCGAGCAGTACTTC.

The chain combines TRBV7-9 with TRBJ1-6; a weak D match, TRBD1 (6 bases). Germline V gives CDR1 SEHNR, CDR2 FQNEAQ (reference sequence). Trimming cost V 5 bases and J 7 bases, with 15 bases left between them. This CDR3 comprises 15 residues. CDR3 in amino acids: CASSLGDTGNSPLHF. In nucleotides, the CDR3 is TGTGCCAGCAGCCTGGGGGACACGGGGAATTCACCCCTCCACTTT.